This record looks at one T cell receptor beta chain sequence and its context. The data originate from a study of shared clonotypes between healthy human individuals. As for the study in general: Donors were a couple of women and a few men aged 18 to 49.

Study processing details: Because ImmunoSEQ provided only junction sequences with no quality scores, the filtering differed. Generated by immunoSEQ multiplex PCR, the TCRdb table keeps only in-frame clones and is missing some. That table gives V, J and clone size, and the DNA gave D and trimming. Of a few hundred thousand clones detected, about 74% appear once; the ten largest clones hold approximately 10%. The CDR3 is made up of 18 amino acids. The V gene's germline CDR1 is SGHVS and CDR2 FQNEAQ. Trimming took 1 base from V and 0 from J; bases not matched to a gene: 9. This TCR derives from a young man in good health. The sequenced sample consisted of memory CD4+ T cells sorted from blood. As to subset: CD45RA-negative fraction. The chain uses TRBV7-8 and TRBJ2-1; 7 bases line up with TRBD2. CDR3 in amino acids: CASSLVSGGGSSYNEQFF. CDR3 DNA: TGTGCCAGCAGCTTAGTCAGCGGCGGGGGTAGCTCCTACAATGAGCAGTTCTTC.